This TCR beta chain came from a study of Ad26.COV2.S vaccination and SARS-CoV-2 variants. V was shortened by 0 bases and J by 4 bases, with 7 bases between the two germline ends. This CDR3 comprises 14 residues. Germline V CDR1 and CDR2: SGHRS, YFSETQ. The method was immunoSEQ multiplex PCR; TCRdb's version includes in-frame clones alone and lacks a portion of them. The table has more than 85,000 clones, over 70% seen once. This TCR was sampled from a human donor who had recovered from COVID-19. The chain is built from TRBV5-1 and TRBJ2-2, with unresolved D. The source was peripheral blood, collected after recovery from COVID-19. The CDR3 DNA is TGCGCCAGCAGCTTGGGTCAGAGCACCGGGGAGCTGTTTTTT. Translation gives CASSLGQSTGELFF.